This T cell receptor (beta chain) comes out of a study of response to subunit inactivated influenza vaccine. Points on this clonotype: Its target is not known.

Whole-study results and caveats: Authors suggested each seasonal flu vaccination may recruit only limited numbers of new T cells.

V dropped 2 bases and J dropped 6 bases, with 13 bases sitting between them. This CDR3 contains 14 residues. From germline, CDR1 is SGHTA and CDR2 FQGNSA. TCRdb reprocessed the RT-PCR reads via MiXCR and lists one record per CDR3 protein. The sample yields hundreds of thousands of distinct CDR3 sequences, roughly 13% seen once. The receptor comes from a man between 45 and 60 years old who received an inactivated influenza vaccine. The J gene is TRBJ1-2, the V gene TRBV7-2; D is uncertain. The input for sequencing was PBMCs from blood, taken more than 35 days after vaccination. CDR3 bases: TGTGCCAGCAGCTTATGGGCAGGCAGCCATGGCTACACCTTC. Protein sequence: CASSLWAGSHGYTF.